The table lists the clone carrying this T cell receptor (beta chain) with a count of one. This sample is drawn from a study of blood T cell repertoires in COVID-19. Whole-study context: Some COVID-19 samples were acute and others convalescent; all came from the United States, Italy and Spain. Sources were T cells, B-cell-depleted T cells, or PBMCs; the material itself was cDNA or gDNA.

During active infection, Seattle patients enrolled and were then monitored through disease. Study processing details: Counts of nucleated cells, estimated from reference gene primer amplification, were obtained. Some clones are missing from TCRdb's copy, which holds only in-frame ones; the method was immunoSEQ multiplex PCR. Clone size and V and J calls were adopted from that table, with D and trimming inferred from the DNA. The sample carries about 390,000 clones, about 89% recorded once. Sequences were obtained from peripheral blood. This TCR came from a woman aged 60-75 years with COVID-19, enrolled during active disease.

DNA for the CDR3: TGTGCCAGCAGTTCGTACAATCAGCCCCAGCATTTT. This codes for CASSSYNQPQHF. The J gene is TRBJ1-5, the V gene TRBV12-3 or TRBV12-4; no reliable D call. This CDR3 is 12 amino acids long. The V and J ends lost 4 bases and 3 bases respectively, with 4 bases between them.